The 23 T cell receptor beta chains below all came from one sample that was sequenced in a study of cytomegalovirus exposure and HLA in healthy donors. A multiplex PCR was run with 60 Vbeta primers and 13 Jbeta primers. Only in-frame clones appear in the TCRdb table, and some are missing; sequencing was by immunoSEQ multiplex PCR. This table holds 210,000 or so clones, over 75% found once. Sequenced input: PBMCs. The receptors shown here come from a boy aged 5 to 17 in good health and CMV-seronegative.

The rearrangement joins TRBV7-2 to TRBJ1-4; D gene ambiguous. The germline V and J ends were trimmed by 2 bases and 3 bases, with 13 bases remaining between them. CDR1 and CDR2 from the germline V gene are SGHTA and FQGNSA. The CDR3 length is 16 residues. CDR3: CASSLSFVSANEKLFF. DNA of the CDR3: TGTGCCAGCAGCTTAAGCTTCGTGAGCGCTAATGAAAAACTGTTTTTT. The variable domain in full, with the rest retrieved from reference TRBV7-2 and TRBJ1-4, is GAGVSQSPSNKVTEKGKDVELRCDPISGHTALYWYRQSLGQGLEFLIYFQGNSAPDKSGLPSDRFSAERTGGSVSTLTIQRTQQEDSAVYLCASSLSFVSANEKLFFGSGTQLSVL.

The CDR3 loop reads CASSSGTVYGYTF. CDR3 coding DNA: TGCGCCAGCAGCTCCGGGACAGTCTATGGCTACACCTTC. The chain has TRBV5-1 and TRBJ1-2; the match to TRBD1 covers 7 bases. Germline values: CDR1 SGHRS, CDR2 YFSETQ. V lost 3 bases to trimming and J lost 4 bases; unmatched junction nucleotides: 3. There are 13 residues in the CDR3. The full variable domain, in which reference TRBV5-1 and TRBJ1-2 provide the parts outside the CDR3, is KAGVTQTPRYLIKTRGQQVTLSCSPISGHRSVSWYQQTPGQGLQFLFEYFSETQRNKGNFPGRFSGRQFSNSRSEMNVSTLELGDSALYLCASSSGTVYGYTFGSGTRLTVV.

The gene calls are TRBV19 and TRBJ1-2; possible D gene TRBD1, 6 bases. The CDR3 is 14 residues long. Trimming took 3 bases from V and 4 from J, leaving 12 bases between them. From germline, CDR1 is LNHDA and CDR2 SQIVND (reference sequence). CDR3 residues: CASSIARGPYGYTF. The CDR3 nucleotides are TGTGCCAGTAGTATCGCCAGGGGACCCTATGGCTACACCTTC.

This clone was observed once. The chain has TRBV9 and TRBJ2-3; 10 nucleotides match TRBD2. The CDR3 is made up of 16 amino acids. The V gene's germline CDR1 is SGDLS and CDR2 YYNGEE. Losses at the gene ends were 4 bases for V and 0 bases for J; bases not matched to a gene: 5. The CDR3 region has the DNA TGTGCCAGCAGCCCCCGACTAGCGGGTAGCACAGATACGCAGTATTTT. This gives the protein CASSPRLAGSTDTQYF.

This clone appeared a few times. The chain couples TRBV5-1 to TRBJ2-7; maybe TRBD2 (6 bases). The V end was cut by 0 bases, the J end by 5 bases, with 18 bases between. Germline-derived CDR1 and CDR2 are SGHRS and YFSETQ. The length of the CDR3 is 16 residues. CDR3 nucleotide sequence: TGCGCCAGCAGCTTGGCCGTCGGGAGTCTTACCCACGAGCAGTACTTC. It specifies CASSLAVGSLTHEQYF.

The chain has TRBV5-5 and TRBJ2-6, with a weak D call TRBD2 (5 bases). This CDR3 comprises 16 residues. CDR1 is SGHKS, CDR2 YYEKEE, per germline (reference sequence). V gave up 4 bases and J gave up 0 bases, with 11 bases separating them. This CDR3 is CASSPRGDSGANVLTF. The CDR3 nucleotides read TGTGCCAGCAGCCCCCGGGGAGACTCTGGGGCCAACGTCCTGACTTTC.

J is TRBJ2-7 and V is TRBV5-6; D may be TRBD1 (6 bases). The CDR3 contains 11 residues. Germline-derived CDR1 and CDR2 are SGHDT and YYEEEE. V was pared by 4 bases and J by 8 bases, with 10 bases between. Written as DNA, the CDR3 is TGTGCCAGCAGCCTCGGACAGAAGCAGTACTTC. Protein product: CASSLGQKQYF.

This chain uses TRBV7-8 with TRBJ1-5, with a weak D call TRBD1 (6 bases). The CDR3 is made up of 15 amino acids. Trimming took off 4 bases at V and 0 bases at J, with 10 bases between the two ends. Germline V gives CDR1 SGHVS, CDR2 FQNEAQ. CDR3 sequence: CASSWTVLSNQPQHF. The CDR3 DNA sequence: TGTGCCAGCAGCTGGACAGTCCTTAGCAATCAGCCCCAGCATTTT.

This clone was seen a few times. The chain recombines TRBV7-3 with TRBJ2-3; 9 bases align to TRBD1. Germline V gene data show CDR1 as SGHTA and CDR2 as FQGTGA. The ends lost 3 bases at V and 0 bases at J; junction bases unmatched: 10. This CDR3 spans 18 amino acids. The CDR3 DNA sequence: TGTGCCAGCAGCTTGGTGGGGACAGGGTTCGCTAGCACAGATACGCAGTATTTT. Protein: CASSLVGTGFASTDTQYF.

This chain uses TRBV18 with TRBJ1-5, with D tentatively TRBD1 (6 bases). Between the trimmed V and J ends, which lost 5 bases and 4 bases, there was a span of 21 bases. The CDR3 runs 17 residues. Germline V gene sequence: CDR1 KGHSH, CDR2 LQKENI. The CDR3 DNA follows: TGTGCCAGCTCATCATCCATCTCGGACAGAGGGAATCAGCCCCAGCATTTT. Protein sequence: CASSSSISDRGNQPQHF.

This clone has just one count. The chain uses TRBV7-2 and TRBJ1-2, with D tentatively TRBD1 (5 bases). Trimming took 3 bases from V and 4 from J, leaving 15 bases between them. Germline values: CDR1 SGHTA, CDR2 FQGNSA. CDR3 size: 15 residues. CDR3 amino acids: CASSLVGDNSYGYTF. The CDR3 bases are TGTGCCAGCAGCTTGGTAGGGGATAACAGCTATGGCTACACCTTC.

V gene TRBV2 combines with J gene TRBJ1-4; the match to TRBD1 covers 9 bases. Germline V CDR1 and CDR2: SNHLY, FYNNEI. The CDR3 runs to 13 residues. Trimming took 6 bases from V and 8 from J; bases not matched to a gene: 4. CDR3 amino acids: CASSGQGREKLFF. Here the CDR3 DNA reads TGTGCCAGCAGCGGACAGGGGCGGGAAAAACTGTTTTTT.

The chain employs TRBV19 and TRBJ1-4, with 7 positions matching TRBD1. CDR1 is LNHDA, CDR2 SQIVND, per germline (reference sequence). The CDR3 runs to 16 residues. With V trimmed by 5 bases and J by 0 bases, 6 bases remained unmatched. CDR3 in DNA: TGTGCCAGTAGTGCCCCGGGACAGCCAACTAATGAAAAACTGTTTTTT. Its translation: CASSAPGQPTNEKLFF.

V usage is TRBV7-9 and J usage is TRBJ2-3; D remains unclear. The V gene's germline CDR1 is SEHNR and CDR2 FQNEAQ (reference sequence). This CDR3 spans 15 amino acids. Trimming took 7 bases from V and 4 from J, leaving 18 bases between them. This CDR3 reads CASILTESRSDTQYF. The CDR3 DNA reads as TGTGCCAGCATCCTTACGGAATCTAGGTCAGATACGCAGTATTTT.

This sequence joins TRBV7-2 and TRBJ2-5, with D possibly being TRBD1 (6 bases). Per the germline V gene, CDR1 is SGHTA and CDR2 is FQGNSA. With 1 base removed from V and 2 bases from J, the gap between germline ends came to 11 bases. CDR3 length: 15 residues. The CDR3 sequence: CASSLEGTSQETQYF. The CDR3 nucleotides read TGTGCCAGCAGCTTAGAGGGGACATCACAAGAGACCCAGTACTTC.

This chain links TRBV10-2 with TRBJ2-2, with D perhaps TRBD1 (6 bases). The CDR3 has 12 amino acids. Germline V gives CDR1 WSHSY, CDR2 SAAADI. V gave up 6 bases and J gave up 7 bases, with 9 bases separating them. The CDR3 loop reads CASSETGGELFF. The CDR3 region has the DNA TGCGCCAGCAGCGAGACAGGCGGGGAGCTGTTTTTT.

The chain has TRBV10-3 and TRBJ1-4; possibly TRBD1 for D (6 bases). The V gene's germline CDR1 is ENHRY and CDR2 SYGVKD. The CDR3 length is 13 residues. Trimming stripped 4 bases from V and 3 bases from J, with 6 bases between. The CDR3 sequence: CAISAGANEKLFF. CDR3 in DNA: TGTGCCATCAGTGCAGGGGCTAATGAAAAACTGTTTTTT.

The gene calls are TRBV19 and TRBJ2-1; possibly TRBD1 for D (5 bases). CDR1 and CDR2 (germline): LNHDA, SQIVND (reference sequence). This CDR3 is built from 15 residues. V shed 8 bases and J shed 5 bases, with 19 bases lying between them. CDR3 region: CASEGLGQDNNEQFF. The CDR3 nucleotides read TGTGCCAGTGAAGGGTTGGGGCAGGACAACAATGAGCAGTTCTTC.

This clone was observed a few times. The genes are TRBV19 and TRBJ1-2, with unresolved D. The CDR3 runs 14 residues. The V and J ends lost 5 bases and 1 base respectively, with 11 bases between them. Germline values: CDR1 LNHDA, CDR2 SQIVND (reference sequence). The CDR3 here is CASSPASGNYGYTF. As DNA, the CDR3 is TGTGCCAGTAGTCCCGCTAGTGGTAACTATGGCTACACCTTC.

V usage is TRBV7-2 and J usage is TRBJ2-3; 8 positions match TRBD2. The CDR3 totals 16 residues. J lost 3 bases, V lost 5 bases, and 10 bases had no gene match. Germline V gene sequence: CDR1 SGHTA, CDR2 FQGNSA. The CDR3 coding sequence is TGTGCCAGCAGCGGTAGAGGGACTAGAGGGACAGATACGCAGTATTTT. This sequence encodes CASSGRGTRGTDTQYF.

V and J are TRBV30 and TRBJ1-1; no firm D call. This CDR3 region has 14 residues. V shed 0 bases and J shed 3 bases, with 11 bases lying between them. The germline V gene has CDR1 GTSNPN and CDR2 SVGIG (reference sequence). This CDR3 is CAWSVRQADTEAFF. For the CDR3, the DNA is TGTGCCTGGAGTGTACGTCAAGCCGACACTGAAGCTTTCTTT. Supplemented by reference TRBV30 and TRBJ1-1, the full variable domain reads SQTIHQWPATLVQPVGSPLSLECTVEGTSNPNLYWYRQAAGRGLQLLFYSVGIGQISSEVPQNLSASRPQDRQFILSSKKLLLSDSGFYLCAWSVRQADTEAFFGQGTRLTVV.

The rearrangement joins TRBV7-9 to TRBJ1-1, with D maybe TRBD1 (5 bases). V gave up 5 bases and J gave up 3 bases, with 19 bases separating them. This CDR3 has 16 amino acids. Per the germline V gene, CDR1 is SEHNR and CDR2 is FQNEAQ (reference sequence). The CDR3 reads CASSLVGDLGDTEAFF. The CDR3 DNA follows: TGTGCCAGCAGCCTCGTAGGGGACTTAGGAGACACTGAAGCTTTCTTT.

The chain has TRBV6-5 and TRBJ1-1; tentatively, D is TRBD1 (6 bases). Trimming took 6 bases from V and 2 from J, leaving 13 bases between them. This CDR3 has 14 residues. CDR1 and CDR2 from the germline V gene are MNHEY and SVGAGI. The DNA for the CDR3 is TGTGCCAGCAGCCAGCCAGGGGCTAACACTGAAGCTTTCTTT. Its protein product is CASSQPGANTEAFF.